This T cell receptor (beta chain) derives from a study of cytomegalovirus exposure and HLA in healthy donors. The germline V gene encodes CDR1 MDHEN and CDR2 SYDVKM. The J segment lost 0 bases and the V segment lost 3 bases, leaving 5 bases of the junction unmatched. The CDR3 length is 15 residues. Overall study results and limits: It was confirmed in vitro that three of the CMV-associated chains were specific for CMV antigens.

The sample holds one count of this clone. What it binds is unknown. Sequencing was performed with immunoSEQ multiplex PCR; in TCRdb, only in-frame clones are kept and a portion is missing. This sample has 90,000 to 120,000 clones, with around 95% found just once. The sequence derives from a woman aged 18-29 years in good health and CMV-seronegative. The chain links TRBV28 to TRBJ2-7, with TRBD1 identical over 7 bases. The sample was PBMCs. The CDR3 reads CASSLTGSSSYEQYF. The CDR3 region has the DNA TGTGCCAGCAGTTTGACAGGGTCAAGCTCCTACGAGCAGTACTTC.